This T cell receptor beta chain comes out of a study of technical replicates of blood from a handful of donors. The data were produced by immunoSEQ multiplex PCR, yet TCRdb's version contains in-frame clones alone and is incomplete. The table records about 80,000 clones, about 95% of them present only once. The trim removed 2 bases at V and 3 bases at J, leaving 1 base unmatched. The germline V gene encodes CDR1 MNHEY and CDR2 SMNVEV (reference sequence). The CDR3 is 13 amino acids. Worth noting for this clone: Other DNA sequences in the sample encode the same CDR3.

This clonotype originated in a human donor in good health. This rearrangement joins TRBV27 to TRBJ2-7; 7 positions agree with TRBD2. The sequencing sample was made of T cells isolated from PBMCs. CDR3 region: CASSLRTSYEQYF. The CDR3 nucleotides read TGTGCCAGCAGTTTACGGACTAGCTACGAGCAGTACTTC.